This T cell receptor (beta chain) was obtained from a study of beta chain features in type 1 diabetes. The study, taken as a whole, reports: Shortening of TCRB CDR3s, moderate but significant, appeared in all four CD4+ subsets of Type 1 diabetes patients.

Central memory, naive, regulatory and stem cell-like memory CD4+ cells were sorted by CD45RO/CCR7/CD25/CD127/CD95/CD27. Without exception, sorted populations had purity beyond 95%. V was clipped by 2 bases and J by 5 bases, with 18 bases between them. This CDR3 is 15 amino acids long. Germline V CDR1 and CDR2: GTSNPN, SVGIG (reference sequence). All of the isolated RNA was reverse transcribed, so expressed TCRB transcripts were sequenced. Roughly 3.4 million reads per sample on average were obtained from naive, central memory and regulatory T cell samples. Libraries were prepared by immunoSEQ multiplex PCR; TCRdb keeps only in-frame clonotypes and omits some of them. The data contain 130,000 to 150,000 clones, roughly 48% of them singletons. As regards this clone: Its antigen is currently unknown.

The sequenced material came from Tregs from blood. The V and J genes are TRBV30 and TRBJ1-2, with D unclear. The clonotype originates from a man younger than 35 in good health. CDR3 sequence (DNA): TGTGCCTGGAGTCGGGAACAGCTTAATTTTTATGGCTACACCTTC. It translates to CAWSREQLNFYGYTF.